This TCR beta chain was found in a study of blood T cell repertoires in COVID-19 (TCRdb year 2020). For context, the study as a whole: Samples covering the acute and convalescent phases of COVID-19 were provided by collaborators in the United States, Italy and Spain. The prospective study material was composed of cDNA or gDNA derived from T cells, B-cell-depleted T cells, or PBMCs. Deeply sampled blood TCRbeta repertoires from subjects exposed to, actively infected with, or recovered from COVID-19 were included in the dataset. A freely available public database, intended as a resource for researchers studying the immune response to SARS-CoV-2, is where the repertoires were released. The samples were drawn from two sources: the first 160 participants of the ongoing ImmuneRACE study, and 1,254 subjects contributed by 6 global collaborators. The sample metadata nearly always contained a de-identified subject ID, COVID-19 status, age in years and sex. Where available, HLA class I and class II types were taken from metadata supplied by the sample provider and were not determined by assay-based typing.

CDR1 PRHDT and CDR2 FYEKMQ were looked up in the germline V gene (reference sequence). Counted from cysteine to phenylalanine, this CDR3 has 12 amino acids. CDR3 DNA only is kept here, 36 bases in frame from base 1. Trimming removed 3 bases from V and 1 base from J, leaving 3 bases between the germline ends. Collaborating institutions collected whole blood in K2EDTA tubes following their own protocols. Collaborator samples were shipped for TCRbeta analysis as frozen whole blood, isolated PBMCs, or DNA extracted from either sample type. TCRbeta CDR3 regions were amplified from genomic DNA using the immunoSEQ Assay, a bias-controlled multiplex PCR. The published analysis was carried out like this. The number of nucleated cells in each sample was estimated from the amplification of reference gene primers within the assay. To quantify the absolute abundance of each unique TCRbeta CDR3 rearrangement, sequence reads were collapsed and filtered. Productive Simpson clonality was computed per sample as the square root of Simpson's diversity index over productive rearrangements. TCRdb mirrors the immuneACCESS table, restricted to in-frame sequences. Some clones are absent from its copies; in checked studies, under half trace to an unresolved V gene, and the reason for the others is unknown. The D gene and trimming were derived from the DNA, and the V and J assignments and clone size from that table. The sample table shows under 75,000 clones, and around 80% are seen once. Jointly, the top ten make up around 5.8% of the sample.

General findings and caveats noted by the study authors: Clinical and demographic metadata were provided uncurated, with the amount varying by source and participant.

As concerns this clone: Its binding antigen is unknown. Base qualities are not provided; no much larger clone lies one nucleotide away.

The receptor was derived from a woman between 70 and 85 years old with acute or convalescent COVID-19. This sequence uses TRBV13 and TRBJ1-1, with the identity of the D gene unclear. The sequenced sample consisted of peripheral blood. The nucleotide sequence reads TGTGCCAGCAGCTTCGGGAACACTGAAGCTTTCTTT. This yields the protein CASSFGNTEAFF.